The 3 T cell receptor beta chains given below trace back to one sample, sequenced in a study of blood T cells in healthy people across ages. It was with a sample-barcoded 5' primer and a J-beta primer mix that a second PCR of roughly 7 to 12 cycles was run. Each CDR3 protein gets one entry after TCRdb re-called the 5' RACE reads with MiXCR. This table holds around 690,000 distinct CDR3 sequences, roughly 50% found once. Material for sequencing was blood. These receptors came from a man between 60 and 70 years old in good health.

This clonotype was seen a few times. The rearrangement uses TRBV29-1 and TRBJ2-3; 7 nucleotides line up with TRBD1. V gave up 6 bases and J gave up 8 bases; unmatched junction bases: 23. CDR3 length: 17 residues. Germline V lookup: CDR1 SQVTM, CDR2 ANQGSEA. As DNA, the CDR3 is TGCAGCGTCGCGACCAGACAGGGAAGCGATCCGAGTGGTACGCAGTATTTT. Translated: CSVATRQGSDPSGTQYF.

This clonotype was detected many times. This sequence joins TRBV4-2 and TRBJ2-1; 13 bases are a match to TRBD2. This CDR3 has 16 amino acids. CDR1 and CDR2 (germline): LGHNA, YNFKEQ. The ends lost 1 base at V and 8 bases at J; junction bases unmatched: 5. The CDR3 is CASSQVTSGGAYEQFF. The CDR3, as DNA: TGTGCCAGCAGCCAAGTCACTAGCGGGGGGGCTTATGAGCAGTTCTTC.

The chain carries TRBV7-8 and TRBJ2-3; 9 nucleotides align to TRBD1. V lost 1 base, J lost 4 bases, and 6 bases stayed unmatched. Germline CDR1 is SGHVS and CDR2 is FQNEAQ. The CDR3 is made up of 16 amino acids. CDR3 residues: CASSLGSDRGADTQYF. CDR3 DNA: TGTGCCAGCAGCTTAGGGTCGGACAGGGGAGCAGATACGCAGTATTTT.